This T cell receptor beta chain was obtained from a study of long-term antiretroviral therapy in people with HIV. The study, taken as a whole, reports: Clonal expansions arising prior to ART prevailed in the repertoire at every time point. Comparison with controls showed narrower CDR3 length ranges in HIV repertoires.

CDR3 size: 13 residues. V gave up 6 bases and J gave up 3 bases, with 12 bases separating them. Per the germline V gene, CDR1 is KGHSH and CDR2 is LQKENI. At the survey level, the v3.0 immunoSEQ assay was run. Assay: immunoSEQ multiplex PCR; the TCRdb copy retains only in-frame clones and omits some. This table holds about 35,000 clones, 75% to 85% found once. There are a few counts of this clone. No antigen is known for it. The chain couples TRBV18 to TRBJ2-7; D not resolved. The source was unsorted PBMCs, collected 0.3 years after starting antiretroviral therapy. The source is a man between 18 and 35 years old with HIV. CDR3 loop: CASSRESGYEQYF. The CDR3 DNA reads as TGTGCCAGCTCCCGTGAATCAGGCTACGAGCAGTACTTC.